This is a list of T cell receptor beta chains from one sample in a study of T cells in Graves' hyperthyroidism and ophthalmopathy. TCRdb redid the calling of the multiplex PCR reads with MiXCR, one entry per CDR3 protein. The sample includes around 340,000 distinct CDR3 sequences, around 13% of them seen just once. Input material: blood. These receptors were taken from a woman in her thirties with Graves' hyperthyroidism. Both conserved end residues are part of each CDR3. D genes are given only for firm matches. Clone size is shown for a subset of rows, as once, few, many or a class of expanded clone.

V	size	D	J	DNA	CDR3
TRBV7-2	many	-	TRBJ1-1	TGTGCCAGCAGCGCAACATGGAACACTGAAGCTTTCTTT	CASSATWNTEAFF
TRBV19	-	TRBD1	TRBJ1-5	TGTGCCAGTAGTCCGGGACAGGGGAAGCAGCCCCAGCATTTT	CASSPGQGKQPQHF
TRBV28	few	-	TRBJ2-3	TGTGCCAGCAGTGTCAGGAGGGACTTTACAGATACGCAGTATTTT	CASSVRRDFTDTQYF
TRBV19	-	TRBD2	TRBJ2-1	TGTGCCAGTAGCCCACGGGGCGGGAGGGTCCTTAATGAGCAGTTCTTC	CASSPRGGRVLNEQFF
TRBV5-8	few	TRBD2	TRBJ2-1	TGTGCCAGCAGCTTGGACGGGACTAGAGCTAATGAGCAGTTCTTC	CASSLDGTRANEQFF
TRBV11-2	many	TRBD1	TRBJ2-7	TGTGCCAGCAGCTTAGGACAGGGTAGCGCCTACGAGCAGTACTTC	CASSLGQGSAYEQYF
TRBV7-9	-	-	TRBJ1-3	TGTGCCAGCAGCGCCAAGTCTGGCCGGAACACCATATATTTT	CASSAKSGRNTIYF
TRBV11-3	few	TRBD2	TRBJ2-1	TGTGCCAGCAGCTTAGGTCAGGGACTAGCGGGAGAAAATGAGCAGTTCTTC	CASSLGQGLAGENEQFF
TRBV18	-	-	TRBJ1-2	TGTGCCAGCTCACCAGTCCTTTATACAGGGAGGAATGGCTACACCTTC	CASSPVLYTGRNGYTF
TRBV6-1	few	-	TRBJ2-7	TGTGCCAGCCAGACAACGAACGACTACGAGCAGTACTTC	CASQTTNDYEQYF
TRBV14	-	TRBD1	TRBJ2-6	TGTGCCAGCAGTTTACGACAGGGGGAGGTTGGGGCCAACGTCCTGACTTTC	CASSLRQGEVGANVLTF
TRBV4-1	-	-	TRBJ1-5	TGCGCCAGCAGCCAGAGCAGAGACAATCAGCCCCAGCATTTT	CASSQSRDNQPQHF
TRBV6-2/TRBV6-3	many	-	TRBJ2-1	TGTGCCAGCAGTTACCCCGTAAACAATGAGCAGTTCTTC	CASSYPVNNEQFF
TRBV18	many	TRBD1	TRBJ1-2	TGTGCCAGCTCACCGGACGGGACAGGCGTCAGGGGCTACACCTTC	CASSPDGTGVRGYTF
TRBV7-9	-	-	TRBJ1-3	TGTGCCAGCAGCTTTACGACCAGCTCTGGAAACACCATATATTTT	CASSFTTSSGNTIYF
TRBV6-1	-	-	TRBJ1-5	TGTGCCAGCACCTCTGGGCCCAGGGGAGCGGGGCCCCAGCATTTT	CASTSGPRGAGPQHF
TRBV28	many	-	TRBJ1-2	TGTGCCAGCAGCCTACTCGGGGACCTTAACTATGGCTACACCTTC	CASSLLGDLNYGYTF
TRBV7-9	-	-	TRBJ2-1	TGTGCCAGCAGCCCAAGCCCTGGGACTGCTGTGAATGAGCAGTTCTTC	CASSPSPGTAVNEQFF
TRBV12-3/TRBV12-4	few	-	TRBJ1-5	TGTGCCAGCAGTTTCTGGGGGAATAGCAATCAGCCCCAGCATTTT	CASSFWGNSNQPQHF
TRBV20-1	many	TRBD1	TRBJ2-5	TGCAGTGCTAGAAGACAGGGAGAGACCCAGTACTTC	CSARRQGETQYF
TRBV27	-	-	TRBJ1-4	TGTGCCAGCAGCATACGGGGTGCAACTAATGAAAAACTGTTTTTT	CASSIRGATNEKLFF
TRBV28	many	-	TRBJ2-7	TGTGCCAGCAGTCCTCAGGGTTACGAGCAGTACTTC	CASSPQGYEQYF
TRBV28	few	-	TRBJ1-1	TGTGCCAGCCAACTCGGGCGGACGAACACTGAAGCTTTCTTT	CASQLGRTNTEAFF
TRBV2	many	-	TRBJ1-3	TGTGCCAGCAGCGGATACTCTGGAAACACCATATATTTT	CASSGYSGNTIYF
TRBV28	many	TRBD2	TRBJ2-3	TGTGCCAGCAGTTTAACGGGTACCAGCGGGAATACGCAGTATTTT	CASSLTGTSGNTQYF
TRBV29-1	many	TRBD2	TRBJ2-5	TGCAGCGTTCCCTCGGGACTAGCGGGAGGGCAGACCCAGTACTTC	CSVPSGLAGGQTQYF
TRBV28	few	-	TRBJ2-1	TGTGCCAGCTGGGCTAGAGGGTACAATGAGCAGTTCTTC	CASWARGYNEQFF
TRBV6-5	-	-	TRBJ2-1	TGTGCCAGCAGTTACGAGGGAGGTTCCTACAATGAGCAGTTCTTC	CASSYEGGSYNEQFF
TRBV15	few	TRBD1	TRBJ2-5	TGTGCCACCAGCACCTCGGGACAGGGGGAGACCCAGTACTTC	CATSTSGQGETQYF
TRBV9	few	-	TRBJ2-2	TGTGCCAGCAGCGCCCCCGAGAACACCGGGGAGCTGTTTTTT	CASSAPENTGELFF
TRBV28	many	TRBD1	TRBJ2-7	TGTGCCAGCCGAGGGGGCTCGGAGCAGTACTTC	CASRGGSEQYF
TRBV6-1	-	TRBD2	TRBJ2-1	TGTGCCAGCACCGACCCTAGCGGAAGCAGTGGCAATGAGCAGTTCTTC	CASTDPSGSSGNEQFF
TRBV11-2	many	-	TRBJ2-1	TGTGCCAGCAGCCCACGTTCTAGCGCGTACAATGAGCAGTTCTTC	CASSPRSSAYNEQFF
TRBV28	-	-	TRBJ2-6	TGTGCCAGCAGTTTGCCGCCAAACTCTGGGGCCAACGTCCTGACTTTC	CASSLPPNSGANVLTF
TRBV5-6	-	-	TRBJ1-3	TGTGCCAGCAGCCTCTCCCCAACAGGGAGGTCAGGAAACACCATATATTTT	CASSLSPTGRSGNTIYF
TRBV6-4	-	TRBD2	TRBJ2-1	TGTGCCAGCAGTGCGCTAGCGGGAGAGAATGAGCAGTTCTTC	CASSALAGENEQFF
TRBV2	few	TRBD1	TRBJ2-2	TGTGCCAGCAGCGCGGACAGGGTTGGCACCGGGGAGCTGTTTTTT	CASSADRVGTGELFF
TRBV3-1	-	-	TRBJ1-1	TGTGCCAGCAGCCTGGGACAACAGAACACTGTAGCTTTCTTT	CASSLGQQNTVAFF
TRBV19	many	TRBD1	TRBJ1-1	TGTGCCAGTAAGACTCAGGGGGCGAGAACTGAAGCTTTCTTT	CASKTQGARTEAFF
TRBV20-1	few	-	TRBJ2-7	TGCAGTGTACCGTTTACGGGGCAGTACTTC	CSVPFTGQYF
TRBV6-9	many	TRBD2	TRBJ2-5	TGTGCCCACCGTGGAGGGCTAGCGGGAGAGACCCAGTACTTC	CAHRGGLAGETQYF
TRBV15	many	-	TRBJ1-5	TGTGCCACCAGCAGACGGGGATATCAGCCCCAGCATTTT	CATSRRGYQPQHF
TRBV28	-	-	TRBJ1-2	TGTGCCAGCAGTTTCGGGGTTGGGGGCTACACCTTC	CASSFGVGGYTF
TRBV28	many	-	TRBJ1-2	TGTGCCAGCTTCCGGGGTCTGGATGGCTACACCTTC	CASFRGLDGYTF